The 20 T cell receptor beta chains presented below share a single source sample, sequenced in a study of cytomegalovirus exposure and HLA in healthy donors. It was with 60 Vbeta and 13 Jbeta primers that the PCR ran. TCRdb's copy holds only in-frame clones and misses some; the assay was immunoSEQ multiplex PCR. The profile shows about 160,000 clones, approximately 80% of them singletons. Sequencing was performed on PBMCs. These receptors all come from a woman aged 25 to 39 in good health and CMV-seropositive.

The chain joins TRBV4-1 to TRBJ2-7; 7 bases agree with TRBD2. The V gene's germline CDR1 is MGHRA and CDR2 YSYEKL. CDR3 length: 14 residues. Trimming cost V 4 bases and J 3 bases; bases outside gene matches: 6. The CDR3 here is CASSPGRTSYEQYF. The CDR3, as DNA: TGCGCCAGCAGCCCCGGGAGGACTAGCTACGAGCAGTACTTC.

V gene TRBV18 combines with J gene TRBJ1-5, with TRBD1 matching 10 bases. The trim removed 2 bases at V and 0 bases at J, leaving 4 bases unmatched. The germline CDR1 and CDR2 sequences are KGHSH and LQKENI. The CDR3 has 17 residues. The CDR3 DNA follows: TGTGCCAGCTCACCAGGGACAGGGGTAACTAGCAATCAGCCCCAGCATTTT. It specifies CASSPGTGVTSNQPQHF. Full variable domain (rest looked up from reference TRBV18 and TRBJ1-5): NAGVMQNPRHLVRRRGQEARLRCSPMKGHSHVYWYRQLPEEGLKFMVYLQKENIIDESGMPKERFSAEFPKEGPSILRIQQVVRGDSAAYFCASSPGTGVTSNQPQHFGDGTRLSIL.

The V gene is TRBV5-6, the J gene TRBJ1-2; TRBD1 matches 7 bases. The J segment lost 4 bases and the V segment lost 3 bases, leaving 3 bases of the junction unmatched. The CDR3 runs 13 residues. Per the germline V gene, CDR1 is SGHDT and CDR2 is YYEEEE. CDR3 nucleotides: TGTGCCAGCAGCTCTACAGGGGTCTATGGCTACACCTTC. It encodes CASSSTGVYGYTF.

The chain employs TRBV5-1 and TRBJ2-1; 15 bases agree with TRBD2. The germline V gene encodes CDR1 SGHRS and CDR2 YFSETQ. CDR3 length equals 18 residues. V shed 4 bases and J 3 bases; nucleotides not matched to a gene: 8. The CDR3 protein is CASSPVPGLAGGYNEQFF. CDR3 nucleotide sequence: TGCGCCAGCAGCCCAGTCCCGGGACTAGCGGGGGGCTACAATGAGCAGTTCTTC.

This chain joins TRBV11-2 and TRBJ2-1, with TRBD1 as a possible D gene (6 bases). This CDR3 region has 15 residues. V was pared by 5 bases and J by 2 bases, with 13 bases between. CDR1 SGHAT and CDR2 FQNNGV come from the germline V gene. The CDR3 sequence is CASSQGTPTYNEQFF. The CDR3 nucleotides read TGTGCCAGCAGCCAGGGGACACCCACCTACAATGAGCAGTTCTTC.

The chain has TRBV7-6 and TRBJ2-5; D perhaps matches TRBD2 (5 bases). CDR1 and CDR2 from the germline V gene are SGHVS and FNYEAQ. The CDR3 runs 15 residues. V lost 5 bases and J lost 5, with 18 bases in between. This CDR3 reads CASSLPRGNQETQYF. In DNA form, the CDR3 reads TGTGCCAGCAGCCTACCCAGAGGGAATCAGGAGACCCAGTACTTC.

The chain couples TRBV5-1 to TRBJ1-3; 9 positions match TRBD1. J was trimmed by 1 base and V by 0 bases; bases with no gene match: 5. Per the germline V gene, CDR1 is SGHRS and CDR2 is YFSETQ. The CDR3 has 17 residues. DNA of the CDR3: TGCGCCAGCAGCTTGGCATGGGGGACAGGGTCTGGAAACACCATATATTTT. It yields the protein CASSLAWGTGSGNTIYF.

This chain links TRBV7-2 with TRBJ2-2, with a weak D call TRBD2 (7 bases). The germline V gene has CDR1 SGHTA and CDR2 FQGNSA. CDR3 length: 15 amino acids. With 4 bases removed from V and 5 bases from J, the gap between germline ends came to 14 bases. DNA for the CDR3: TGTGCCAGCAGCTGGGGGGGGCCGGGGACCGGGGAGCTGTTTTTT. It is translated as CASSWGGPGTGELFF.

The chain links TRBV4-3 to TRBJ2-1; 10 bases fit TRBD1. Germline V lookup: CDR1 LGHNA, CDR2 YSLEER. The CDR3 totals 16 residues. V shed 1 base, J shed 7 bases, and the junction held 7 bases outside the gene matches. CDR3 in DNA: TGCGCCAGCAGCCAAGTCGGGACAGGGGTTGAGAATGAGCAGTTCTTC. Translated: CASSQVGTGVENEQFF.

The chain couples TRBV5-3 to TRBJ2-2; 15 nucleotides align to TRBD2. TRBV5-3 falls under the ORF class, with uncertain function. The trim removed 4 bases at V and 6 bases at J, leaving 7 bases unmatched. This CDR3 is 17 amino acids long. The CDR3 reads CARSLDRTSGGAGELFF. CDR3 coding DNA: TGTGCCAGAAGCCTAGACCGGACTAGCGGGGGGGCCGGGGAGCTGTTTTTT.

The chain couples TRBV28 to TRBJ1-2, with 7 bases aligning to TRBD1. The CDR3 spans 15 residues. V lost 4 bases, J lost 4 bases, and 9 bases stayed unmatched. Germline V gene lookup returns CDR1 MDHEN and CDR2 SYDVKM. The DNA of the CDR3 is TGTGCCAGCAGTTCCCAGACAGGGCCCATCTATGGCTACACCTTC. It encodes CASSSQTGPIYGYTF.

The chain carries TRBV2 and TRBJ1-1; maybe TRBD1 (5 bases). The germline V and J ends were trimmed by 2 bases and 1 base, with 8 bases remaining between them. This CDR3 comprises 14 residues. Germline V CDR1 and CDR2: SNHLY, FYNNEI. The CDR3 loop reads CASSEWGKNTEAFF. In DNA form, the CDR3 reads TGTGCCAGCAGTGAATGGGGCAAGAACACTGAAGCTTTCTTT.

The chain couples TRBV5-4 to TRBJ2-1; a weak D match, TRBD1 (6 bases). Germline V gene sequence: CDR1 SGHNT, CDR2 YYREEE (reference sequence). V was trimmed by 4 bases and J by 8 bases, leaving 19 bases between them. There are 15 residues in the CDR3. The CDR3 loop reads CASSPGPNRDDEQFF. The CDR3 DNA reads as TGTGCCAGCAGCCCTGGGCCCAACAGGGACGATGAGCAGTTCTTC.

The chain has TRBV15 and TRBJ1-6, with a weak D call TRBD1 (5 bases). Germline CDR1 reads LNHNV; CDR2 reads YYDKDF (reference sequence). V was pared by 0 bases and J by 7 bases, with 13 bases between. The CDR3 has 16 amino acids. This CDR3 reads CATSRDKGIVNSPLHF. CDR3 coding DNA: TGTGCCACCAGCAGAGATAAGGGGATAGTAAATTCACCCCTCCACTTT.

The CDR3 reads CSVATVYNQPQHF. The CDR3 nucleotides read TGCAGCGTTGCCACAGTCTACAATCAGCCCCAGCATTTT. The rearrangement uses TRBV29-1 and TRBJ1-5; no reliable D call. Trimming left V 4 bases short and J 3 bases short, with 10 bases between. Per germline, CDR1 SQVTM and CDR2 ANQGSEA. The CDR3 is 13 amino acids.

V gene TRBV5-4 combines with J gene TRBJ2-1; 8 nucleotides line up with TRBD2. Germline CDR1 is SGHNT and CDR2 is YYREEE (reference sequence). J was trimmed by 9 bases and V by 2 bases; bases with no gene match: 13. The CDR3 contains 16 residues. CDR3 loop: CASSFRRGGKAVEQFF. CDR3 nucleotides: TGTGCCAGCAGCTTTCGCCGGGGGGGCAAGGCTGTTGAGCAGTTCTTC.

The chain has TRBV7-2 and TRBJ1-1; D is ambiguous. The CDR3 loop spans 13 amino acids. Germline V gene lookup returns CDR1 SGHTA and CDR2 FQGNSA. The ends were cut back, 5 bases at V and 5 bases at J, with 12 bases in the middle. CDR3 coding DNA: TGTGCCAGCAGCATCGGAGTCCAGACTGAAGCTTTCTTT. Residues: CASSIGVQTEAFF.

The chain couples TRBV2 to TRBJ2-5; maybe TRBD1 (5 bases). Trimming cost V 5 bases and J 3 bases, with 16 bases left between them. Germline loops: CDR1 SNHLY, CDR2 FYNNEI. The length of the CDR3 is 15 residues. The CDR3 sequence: CASSLLGQQEETQYF. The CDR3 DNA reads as TGTGCCAGCAGTCTGCTGGGGCAGCAGGAAGAGACCCAGTACTTC.

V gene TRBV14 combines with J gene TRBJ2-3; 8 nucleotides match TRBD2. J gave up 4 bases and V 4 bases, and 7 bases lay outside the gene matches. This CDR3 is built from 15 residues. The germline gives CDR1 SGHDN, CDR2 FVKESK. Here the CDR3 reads CASSLGGASADTQYF. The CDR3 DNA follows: TGTGCCAGCAGCCTCGGGGGGGCTAGCGCAGATACGCAGTATTTT.

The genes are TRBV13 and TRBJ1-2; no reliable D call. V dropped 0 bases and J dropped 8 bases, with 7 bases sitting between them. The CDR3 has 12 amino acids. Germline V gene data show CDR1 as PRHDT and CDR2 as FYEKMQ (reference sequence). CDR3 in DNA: TGTGCCAGCAGCTTAGGAGAGTTCGGCTACACCTTC. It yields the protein CASSLGEFGYTF.